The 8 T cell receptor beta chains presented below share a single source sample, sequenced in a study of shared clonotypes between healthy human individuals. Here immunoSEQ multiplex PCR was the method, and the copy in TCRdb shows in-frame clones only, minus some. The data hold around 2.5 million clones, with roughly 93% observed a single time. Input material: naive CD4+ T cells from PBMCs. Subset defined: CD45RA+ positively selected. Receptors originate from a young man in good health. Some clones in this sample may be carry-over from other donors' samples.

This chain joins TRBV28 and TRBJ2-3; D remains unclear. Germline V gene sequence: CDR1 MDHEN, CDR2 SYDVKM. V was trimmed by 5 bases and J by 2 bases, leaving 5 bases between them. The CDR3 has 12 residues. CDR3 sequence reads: CASSTNTDTQYF. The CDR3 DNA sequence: TGTGCCAGCAGTACCAACACAGATACGCAGTATTTT.

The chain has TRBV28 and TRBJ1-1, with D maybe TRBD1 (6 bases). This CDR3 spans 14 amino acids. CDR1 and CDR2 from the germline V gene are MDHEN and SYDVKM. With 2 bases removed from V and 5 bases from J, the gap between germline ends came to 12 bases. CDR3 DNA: TGTGCCAGCAGTTTAGGCAGGGGCGGAACTGAAGCTTTCTTT. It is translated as CASSLGRGGTEAFF.

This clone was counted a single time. The CDR3 region has the DNA TGCGCCAGCAGCTTGGCCGGTAATCCTGGGGCCAACGTCCTGACTTTC. It translates to CASSLAGNPGANVLTF. The rearrangement uses TRBV5-1 and TRBJ2-6; no reliable D call. The length of the CDR3 is 16 residues. V shed 0 bases and J shed 2 bases, with 9 bases lying between them. Germline assignment: CDR1 SGHRS and CDR2 YFSETQ.

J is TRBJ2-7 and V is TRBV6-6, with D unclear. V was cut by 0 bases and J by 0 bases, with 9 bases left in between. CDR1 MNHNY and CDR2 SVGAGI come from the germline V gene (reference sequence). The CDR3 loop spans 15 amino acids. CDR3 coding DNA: TGTGCCAGCAGTTACTCCGCTACCAACTCCTACGAGCAGTACTTC. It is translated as CASSYSATNSYEQYF.

This CDR3 reads CASSLGLAGAYEQYF. DNA of the CDR3: TGTGCCAGCAGCTTGGGGCTAGCGGGAGCTTACGAGCAGTACTTC. This chain links TRBV5-4 with TRBJ2-7, with 10 bases aligning to TRBD2. The V gene end was trimmed by 0 bases and the J gene end by 4 bases; junction bases not matched to a gene: 4. This CDR3 is 15 amino acids long. CDR1 SGHNT and CDR2 YYREEE come from the germline V gene (reference sequence).

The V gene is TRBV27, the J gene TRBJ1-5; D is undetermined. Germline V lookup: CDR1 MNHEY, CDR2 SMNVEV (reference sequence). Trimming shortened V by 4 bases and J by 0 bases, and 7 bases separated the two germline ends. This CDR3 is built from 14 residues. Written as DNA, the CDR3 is TGTGCCAGCAGTTACTTTAATAGCAATCAGCCCCAGCATTTT. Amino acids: CASSYFNSNQPQHF.

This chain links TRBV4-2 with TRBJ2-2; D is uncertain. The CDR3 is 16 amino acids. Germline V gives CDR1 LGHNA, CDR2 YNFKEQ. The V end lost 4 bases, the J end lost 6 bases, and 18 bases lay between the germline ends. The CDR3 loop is CASSLMVPRVAGELFF. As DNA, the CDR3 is TGTGCCAGCAGCCTAATGGTGCCCCGGGTGGCCGGGGAGCTGTTTTTT.

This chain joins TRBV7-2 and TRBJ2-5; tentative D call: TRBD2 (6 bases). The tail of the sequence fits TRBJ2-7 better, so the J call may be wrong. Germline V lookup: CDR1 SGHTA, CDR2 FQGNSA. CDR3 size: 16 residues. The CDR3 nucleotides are TGTGCCAGCAGCCCTTCCTGGGTCGGGAGAAGCTACGAGCAGTACTTC. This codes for CASSPSWVGRSYEQYF.